These T cell receptor beta chains were read from a single sample in a study of blood T cells in healthy people across ages. In TCRdb, the 5' RACE reads were re-called with MiXCR into one record per CDR3 protein. The sample yields 1,500,000 or so distinct CDR3 sequences, 35% to 45% seen once. Sequencing input: blood. The receptors derive from a young woman in good health. The CDR3 runs from the conserved cysteine through the conserved F or W. D genes are given only for firm matches. Expanded clones get a size class; other rows say once, few or many, or leave the size out.

>TRBV10-3|.|.|TRBJ1-1
CAISEEDVNTEAFF
TGCGCCATCAGTGAAGAGGACGTGAACACTGAAGCTTTCTTT
>TRBV7-9|few|.|TRBJ2-3
CASSLLGRGLVTDTQYF
TGTGCCAGCAGCTTACTGGGCCGGGGCCTAGTCACAGATACGCAGTATTTT
>TRBV27|.|.|TRBJ2-7
CASSPTTGIGYEQYF
TGTGCCAGCAGTCCAACGACAGGCATTGGGTACGAGCAGTACTTC
>TRBV5-1|.|TRBD2|TRBJ2-3
CASSLLRTSGGTTDTQYF
TGCGCCAGCAGCTTGTTGCGGACTAGCGGGGGAACCACAGATACGCAGTATTTT
>TRBV15|.|.|TRBJ2-7
CATSRDHLVSEQYF
TGTGCCACCAGCAGAGATCACCTAGTGAGCGAGCAGTACTTC
>TRBV7-8|.|.|TRBJ1-4
CASSISGNLPNEKLFF
TGTGCCAGCAGCATCTCAGGGAACTTACCTAATGAAAAACTGTTTTTT
>TRBV24-1|.|.|TRBJ1-2
CATLTSVGYGYTF
TGTGCCACCCTTACTTCGGTCGGCTATGGCTACACCTTC
>TRBV7-2|.|TRBD1|TRBJ1-6
CASSGRQGAMNNSPLHF
TGTGCCAGCAGCGGCAGACAGGGGGCGATGAATAATTCACCCCTCCACTTT
>TRBV5-1|few|TRBD1|TRBJ2-5
CASSFGTGLSETQYF
TGCGCCAGCAGCTTCGGGACAGGGTTATCGGAGACCCAGTACTTC
>TRBV9|.|.|TRBJ1-6
CASSVVTALSSYNSPLHF
TGTGCCAGCAGCGTAGTTACAGCTCTAAGCTCCTATAATTCACCCCTCCACTTT
>TRBV7-9|.|.|TRBJ2-3
CASSLATISDTQYF
TGTGCCAGCAGCTTAGCCACCATATCAGATACGCAGTATTTT
>TRBV5-1|.|.|TRBJ1-1
CASSLEVQGAEAFF
TGCGCCAGCAGCTTGGAAGTACAGGGCGCTGAAGCTTTCTTT
>TRBV24-1|.|TRBD2|TRBJ2-1
CATSAGTSGNTEQFF
TGTGCCACCAGCGCAGGGACTAGCGGGAACACTGAGCAGTTCTTC
>TRBV4-1|many|TRBD1|TRBJ1-5
CASSHGTVLQPQHF
TGCGCCAGCAGCCATGGGACAGTGTTACAGCCCCAGCATTTT
>TRBV20-1|.|TRBD1|TRBJ1-4
CSARRGEEKLFF
TGCAGTGCTCGCAGGGGGGAAGAAAAACTGTTTTTT
>TRBV15|.|TRBD1|TRBJ1-6
CATSRQGDSPLHF
TGTGCCACCAGCCGACAGGGGGATTCACCCCTCCACTTT
>TRBV18|few|TRBD1|TRBJ1-1
CASSPYSLRLQGSNTEAFF
TGTGCCAGCTCACCATATTCGCTCAGATTACAGGGGTCCAACACTGAAGCTTTCTTT
>TRBV5-1|few|TRBD1|TRBJ1-1
CASSLADRENTEAFF
TGCGCCAGCAGCTTGGCCGACAGGGAGAACACTGAAGCTTTCTTT
>TRBV6-6|.|.|TRBJ1-6
CASSYSRWDKYNSPLHF
TGTGCCAGCAGTTACTCGCGGTGGGACAAGTATAATTCACCCCTCCACTTT
>TRBV20-1|few|TRBD1|TRBJ1-5
CSASETGANQPQHF
TGCAGTGCTAGTGAGACAGGGGCTAATCAGCCCCAGCATTTT
>TRBV28|few|TRBD2|TRBJ2-1
CASTLLAGGPHNEQFF
TGTGCCAGCACCCTACTAGCGGGAGGGCCCCACAATGAGCAGTTCTTC
>TRBV11-2|.|.|TRBJ2-1
CAGSLDLVIDEQFF
TGTGCCGGCAGCTTAGATTTGGTGATCGATGAGCAGTTCTTC
>TRBV11-2|.|.|TRBJ2-1
CASTEGNEQFF
TGTGCCAGCACGGAGGGGAATGAGCAGTTCTTC
>TRBV12-3/TRBV12-4|.|.|TRBJ1-4
CASSGLGDEKLFF
TGTGCCAGCAGTGGACTGGGGGATGAAAAACTGTTTTTT
>TRBV7-9|.|.|TRBJ1-4
CASSVIRPRQGTTNEKLFF
TGTGCCAGCAGCGTTATTAGGCCCCGGCAGGGAACAACTAATGAAAAACTGTTTTTT
>TRBV28|few|.|TRBJ2-1
CASSSPVAEYDNEQFF
TGTGCCAGCAGTTCCCCCGTAGCGGAGTATGACAATGAGCAGTTCTTC
>TRBV18|many|.|TRBJ2-1
CASSPGITASDEQFF
TGTGCCAGCTCACCAGGGATAACGGCCTCGGATGAGCAGTTCTTC
>TRBV28|few|TRBD1|TRBJ2-7
CASSPPGQTYEQYF
TGTGCCAGCAGTCCCCCGGGACAGACCTACGAGCAGTACTTC
>TRBV12-3/TRBV12-4|.|.|TRBJ1-1
CASSLVGRLNTEAFF
TGTGCCAGCAGTTTAGTTGGACGGCTGAACACTGAAGCTTTCTTT
>TRBV19|.|.|TRBJ1-5
CASRYLRDNNQPQHF
TGTGCCAGTAGGTATCTAAGGGACAACAATCAGCCCCAGCATTTT
>TRBV12-3/TRBV12-4|.|.|TRBJ2-3
CASRPNLGTGTSNEGTQYF
TGTGCCAGCAGGCCGAATTTAGGCACCGGGACTTCCAACGAGGGTACGCAGTATTTT
>TRBV10-3|few|.|TRBJ1-5
CAIGTGTNQPQHF
TGTGCCATCGGTACAGGGACCAATCAGCCCCAGCATTTT
>TRBV12-3/TRBV12-4|.|.|TRBJ1-4
CASSRTALEKLFF
TGTGCCAGCAGTAGAACAGCCCTAGAAAAACTGTTTTTT
>TRBV7-8|.|.|TRBJ1-2
CASSSQTVANYGYTF
TGTGCCAGCAGCAGTCAGACAGTAGCTAACTATGGCTACACCTTC
>TRBV12-3/TRBV12-4|.|TRBD1|TRBJ1-6
CASSSGQGTNSPLHF
TGTGCCAGCAGTTCTGGACAGGGGACAAATTCACCCCTCCACTTT
>TRBV27|.|.|TRBJ2-7
CASSRTGPEYEQYF
TGTGCCAGCAGTCGTACTGGACCCGAATACGAGCAGTACTTC
>TRBV5-1|.|.|TRBJ2-7
CASSLYGVLSSYEQYF
TGCGCCAGCAGCTTGTACGGGGTCCTTAGCTCCTACGAGCAGTACTTC
>TRBV12-3/TRBV12-4|.|.|TRBJ1-5
CASSSSGDSNQPPHF
TGTGCCAGCAGTTCCTCGGGAGATAGCAATCAGCCCCCGCATTTT
>TRBV9|.|.|TRBJ2-5
CASSVGQLGTYNEQYF
TGTGCCAGCAGCGTAGGCCAACTAGGCACCTACAATGAGCAGTACTTC
>TRBV30|once|.|TRBJ1-5
CAWSGPNQPQHF
TGTGCCTGGAGTGGGCCGAATCAGCCCCAGCATTTT
>TRBV6-2/TRBV6-3|.|.|TRBJ2-7
CASKDGVYEQYF
TGTGCCAGCAAGGACGGAGTCTACGAGCAGTACTTC
>TRBV10-3|many|TRBD1|TRBJ1-2
CATSDRNYGYTF
TGTGCCACCTCGGACAGGAACTATGGCTACACCTTC
>TRBV12-3/TRBV12-4|.|TRBD2|TRBJ2-1
CASSLASGSHNEQFF
TGTGCCAGCAGTTTGGCTAGCGGTTCCCACAATGAGCAGTTCTTC
>TRBV27|.|.|TRBJ2-1
CASSPRGVAYNEQFF
TGTGCCAGCAGTCCGAGGGGGGTGGCCTACAATGAGCAGTTCTTC
>TRBV5-1|.|TRBD2|TRBJ2-1
CASTSSGRANEQFF
TGCGCCAGCACCTCTAGCGGGAGGGCCAATGAGCAGTTCTTC
>TRBV20-1|few|TRBD2|TRBJ2-3
CSARPAGTSSTDTQYF
TGCAGTGCTAGACCAGCAGGGACTAGTAGCACAGATACGCAGTATTTT
>TRBV28|.|TRBD1|TRBJ1-4
CASSSRQGAEKLFF
TGTGCCAGCAGCAGCAGGCAGGGGGCGGAAAAACTGTTTTTT
>TRBV11-2|.|TRBD1|TRBJ2-5
CASSNDRGVMQYF
TGTGCCAGCAGCAATGACAGGGGAGTGATGCAGTACTTC
>TRBV30|.|TRBD1|TRBJ1-1
CAQDRGANIEAFF
TGTGCTCAGGACAGGGGCGCGAACATTGAAGCTTTCTTT
>TRBV2|few|.|TRBJ2-5
CASTGTQPETQYF
TGTGCCAGCACGGGTACCCAGCCGGAGACCCAGTACTTC
>TRBV7-9|.|TRBD1|TRBJ2-7
CASSLTGVDYEQYF
TGTGCCAGCAGCTTAACAGGGGTAGACTACGAGCAGTACTTC
>TRBV11-2|.|.|TRBJ1-1
CASSFDYGTMNTEAFF
TGTGCCAGCAGCTTTGATTACGGGACAATGAACACTGAAGCTTTCTTT
>TRBV7-3|.|.|TRBJ2-5
CASSIRGPEETQYF
TGTGCCAGCAGCATACGCGGGCCTGAGGAGACCCAGTACTTC
>TRBV29-1|few|.|TRBJ1-5
CSALSRGTTAQHF
TGCAGCGCCCTATCCCGAGGAACGACCGCCCAGCATTTT
>TRBV5-1|once|.|TRBJ2-7
CASSPLARVHEQYF
TGCGCCAGCAGCCCCCTGGCGCGGGTCCACGAGCAGTACTTC
>TRBV7-8|once|TRBD1|TRBJ1-4
CASSLLTGNEKLFF
TGTGCCAGCAGCTTACTGACAGGGAATGAAAAACTGTTTTTT
>TRBV6-5|few|.|TRBJ1-1
CASSYGGELNTEAFF
TGTGCCAGCAGTTACGGTGGGGAATTGAACACTGAAGCTTTCTTT
>TRBV6-2/TRBV6-3|once|.|TRBJ1-4
CASSSPRRATNEKLFF
TGTGCCAGCAGTTCCCCCCGGAGAGCAACTAATGAAAAACTGTTTTTT
>TRBV20-1|few|.|TRBJ1-2
CSASGGAVGYTF
TGCAGTGCCAGCGGGGGGGCGGTTGGCTACACCTTC